This TCR beta chain was captured by sequencing in a study of blood T cell repertoires in COVID-19. Study-wide context: Donors in the United States, Italy and Spain gave samples during acute or convalescent COVID-19. Nucleic acid was either cDNA or gDNA, and it came from T cells, B-cell-depleted T cells, or PBMCs.

The CDR3 sequence is 18 residues long. As handled by the study authors: Nucleated cell counts were estimated from reference gene primer amplification. Sequenced by immunoSEQ multiplex PCR; TCRdb stores in-frame clones only, minus some. That table supplies the V and J calls and clone size; D and trimming were determined from the DNA. The sample includes about 670,000 clones, around 89% of them seen just once. Sequenced material: peripheral blood. The clonotype was recovered from a woman aged 18-35 years with acute or convalescent COVID-19. The rearrangement links TRBV21-1 to TRBJ1-2. TRBV21-1 is deemed a pseudogene. CDR3 in DNA: TGTGCCAGCAGCAAAAGCGACCTGAGGGTTACGGGCGGCTATGGCTACACCTTC. Translated, it gives CASSKSDLRVTGGYGYTF.